Sequencing of this T cell receptor beta chain was carried out in a study of T cell responses to AZD1222 COVID-19 vaccine. Whole-study findings and limits: With dominance at 160-218 and 743-854, vaccine-associated CD4 TCRs spanned spike. No day 14 peak samples; only post-peak repertoires were characterized. Once two AZD1222 doses were given, Spike-specific TCR breadth and depth went up.

Trimming cost V 0 bases and J 1 base, with 13 bases left between them. Germline V lookup: CDR1 LGHDT, CDR2 YNNKEL (reference sequence). The CDR3 runs 16 residues. This clone was counted a few times. Its antigen is currently unknown. Data came from immunoSEQ multiplex PCR; TCRdb stores just in-frame clones and leaves some out. Of 120,000 or so clones listed, 80% to 90% are singletons. This receptor was identified in an adult in good health. Source: peripheral blood, taken on day 0 of AZD1222 vaccination. This chain joins TRBV3-1 (or the pseudogene TRBV3-2) and TRBJ2-7; D is uncertain. The CDR3 sequence: CASSQDVSPSSYEQYF. CDR3 bases: TGTGCCAGCAGCCAAGATGTAAGTCCGTCGTCCTACGAGCAGTACTTC.